This T cell receptor (beta chain) is drawn from a study of tumor and adjacent non-tumor tissue in lung cancer. Turning to the study itself: Samples averaged about 4.2 million productive TCRbeta reads each. Study-wide points: TCR diversity was significantly greater in tumor than normal lung tissue.

The CDR3 totals 13 residues. The trim removed 6 bases at V and 2 bases at J, leaving 3 bases unmatched. CDR1 DFQATT and CDR2 SNEGSKA come from the germline V gene (reference sequence). TCRbeta libraries were built with three rounds of nested PCR, modified from ARM-PCR. TCRdb analysed the multiplex PCR reads with MiXCR anew, one entry per CDR3 protein. The sample holds over 80,000 distinct CDR3 sequences; approximately 73% are singletons and the top ten take roughly 22%. To note about this clonotype: Its antigen is unidentified.

RNA was extracted from bulk tissue without any cell sorting. More than 3 cm separated this lung sample from the edge of the tumor. The rearrangement links TRBV20-1 to TRBJ2-3, with 9 bases identical to TRBD2. This TCR was recovered from a woman in her fifties or sixties with non-small cell lung cancer. Sample: distant non-tumor lung tissue. CDR3 bases: TGCAGTGCGCCTAGCGGGGCCACAGATACGCAGTATTTT. Its protein is CSAPSGATDTQYF.